Listed below are T cell receptor beta chains from one sample, sequenced in a study of response to subunit inactivated influenza vaccine. TCRdb re-called the RT-PCR reads through MiXCR, storing one row per CDR3 protein. The repertoire consists of around 540,000 distinct CDR3 sequences, with approximately 10% occurring once and the leading ten covering about 9.4%. The source was PBMCs from blood, collected on the day of vaccination. These receptors all come from a man in his forties or fifties who received an inactivated influenza vaccine. The CDR3 runs from the conserved cysteine through the conserved F or W. A D gene is named only where the DNA matches it firmly. Not every row has a clone size; where given, it reads once, few, many or a size class.

D	size	V	J	CDR3	DNA
TRBD2	many	TRBV20-1	TRBJ2-1	CSAPGGSYNEQFF	TGCAGTGCCCCGGGGGGCTCCTACAATGAGCAGTTCTTC
TRBD2	few	TRBV20-1	TRBJ2-1	CSASPLGLAGLGNNEQFF	TGCAGTGCTAGTCCCCTCGGACTAGCGGGATTGGGCAACAATGAGCAGTTCTTC
TRBD1	few	TRBV29-1	TRBJ1-2	CSVAGGLGYTF	TGCAGCGTTGCAGGGGGTCTTGGCTACACCTTC
-	few	TRBV6-5	TRBJ1-2	CASSYKGSSYYGYTF	TGTGCCAGCAGTTACAAAGGGTCCTCTTACTATGGCTACACCTTC
-	few	TRBV20-1	TRBJ2-5	CSARSATGTNQETQYF	TGCAGTGCTAGATCCGCGACCGGGACCAACCAAGAGACCCAGTACTTC
TRBD2	-	TRBV19	TRBJ2-7	CASSNRRTSGSPEQYF	TGTGCCAGTAGTAACCGGCGGACTAGCGGGAGTCCCGAGCAGTACTTC
-	-	TRBV24-1	TRBJ1-5	CATSDLRSNQPQHF	TGTGCCACCAGTGATTTGCGGAGCAATCAGCCCCAGCATTTT
-	-	TRBV28	TRBJ2-6	CASSLSSWGGGGAGANVLTF	TGTGCCAGCAGTTTATCCTCATGGGGGGGAGGGGGCGCTGGGGCCAACGTCCTGACTTTC
-	once	TRBV20-1	TRBJ2-7	CSASRDWVSYEQYF	TGCAGTGCTAGCCGGGACTGGGTCTCCTACGAGCAGTACTTC
TRBD2	few	TRBV20-1	TRBJ2-1	CSAPSGRGVHEQFF	TGCAGTGCTCCTAGCGGGAGGGGAGTCCATGAGCAGTTCTTC
TRBD1	-	TRBV6-1	TRBJ2-5	CASSRRTGSGETQYF	TGTGCCAGCAGTCGCCGGACAGGGAGTGGGGAGACCCAGTACTTC
TRBD1	few	TRBV6-1	TRBJ1-6	CASRDRGSHSPLHF	TGTGCCAGCAGGGACAGGGGGTCCCATTCACCCCTCCACTTT
-	many	TRBV9	TRBJ2-2	CASSAQGGTGELFF	TGTGCCAGCAGCGCTCAGGGGGGCACCGGGGAGCTGTTTTTT
-	few	TRBV12-3/TRBV12-4	TRBJ1-4	CASRPGQLNEKLFF	TGTGCCAGCAGACCGGGACAACTTAATGAAAAACTGTTTTTT
TRBD2	-	TRBV7-9	TRBJ2-7	CASSLSAGDEQYF	TGTGCCAGCAGCTTATCGGCGGGGGACGAGCAGTACTTC
-	-	TRBV5-6	TRBJ2-1	CASSLFGDVEQFF	TGTGCCAGCAGCTTGTTTGGCGATGTGGAGCAGTTCTTC
TRBD2	-	TRBV27	TRBJ2-1	CASSFLGLASNEQFF	TGTGCCAGCAGTTTCCTTGGACTAGCGAGCAATGAGCAGTTCTTC
TRBD1	-	TRBV27	TRBJ2-4	CASSNYRGRTTISAKNIQYF	TGTGCCAGCAGTAACTACAGGGGGCGAACAACGATCTCGGCCAAAAACATTCAGTACTTC
-	few	TRBV30	TRBJ2-7	CAWSALGEQYF	TGTGCCTGGAGCGCTCTAGGGGAGCAGTACTTC